This is a list of T cell receptor beta chains from one sample in a study of T cells after posttransplantation cyclophosphamide. The repertoire was sequenced with immunoSEQ multiplex PCR; TCRdb's copy has only in-frame clones and lacks some. This repertoire shows around 17,000 clones, roughly nine tenths found once; its top ten account for more than 0.45%. The source was CD4+ T cells sorted from blood, collected after allogeneic stem cell transplant with posttransplant cyclophosphamide. The receptor set was obtained from a male patient aged 60 to 75 who received an allogeneic stem cell transplant from a related donor and was CMV-positive. A share of the T cells may be of graft donor origin. The CDR3 runs from the conserved cysteine through the conserved F or W. Fields, in order: J gene, clone size, D gene, V gene, CDR3 DNA, CDR3 protein. D genes are given only for firm matches. Clone size is stated in some rows and not others, as once, few, many or a class when expanded.

j_gene: TRBJ2-3; abundance: NA; d_gene: TRBD1; v_gene: TRBV10-3; CDR3nt: TGTGCCACCAGGGGACAGGGAATGGCAGATACGCAGTATTTT; CDR3aa: CATRGQGMADTQYF
j_gene: TRBJ1-5; abundance: few; d_gene: TRBD1; v_gene: TRBV5-1; CDR3nt: TGCGCCAGCAGACCTCAGGGGGGCCTCGGGCCCCAGCATTTT; CDR3aa: CASRPQGGLGPQHF
j_gene: TRBJ2-2; abundance: NA; d_gene: NA; v_gene: TRBV30; CDR3nt: TGTGCCTGGAGCCTACAGGGTGAGAGCACCGGGGAGCTGTTTTTT; CDR3aa: CAWSLQGESTGELFF
j_gene: TRBJ1-2; abundance: NA; d_gene: NA; v_gene: TRBV20-1; CDR3nt: TGCAGTGCCAGCGAGGTGGGCTACACCTTC; CDR3aa: CSASEVGYTF
j_gene: TRBJ2-3; abundance: NA; d_gene: TRBD2; v_gene: TRBV9; CDR3nt: TGTGCCAGCAGCGCCCGACTAGCGGGGGGAGATACGCAGTATTTT; CDR3aa: CASSARLAGGDTQYF
j_gene: TRBJ1-1; abundance: NA; d_gene: NA; v_gene: TRBV29-1; CDR3nt: TGCAGCGTTGTGTACGGGTCGAACACTGAAGCTTTCTTT; CDR3aa: CSVVYGSNTEAFF
j_gene: TRBJ1-6; abundance: few; d_gene: TRBD1; v_gene: TRBV2; CDR3nt: TGTGCCAGCAAGACCGGGACAGCTCGTTCACCCCTCCACTTT; CDR3aa: CASKTGTARSPLHF
j_gene: TRBJ1-2; abundance: NA; d_gene: NA; v_gene: TRBV7-2; CDR3nt: TGTGCCAGCAGCTCCCGTGACAGCCGACCCTATGGCTACACCTTC; CDR3aa: CASSSRDSRPYGYTF
j_gene: TRBJ1-2; abundance: NA; d_gene: NA; v_gene: TRBV7-6; CDR3nt: TGTGCCAGCAACTTTGCGGAAAGGGGGGGAGCTAACTATGGCTACACCTTC; CDR3aa: CASNFAERGGANYGYTF
j_gene: TRBJ1-2; abundance: few; d_gene: TRBD1; v_gene: TRBV19; CDR3nt: TGTGCCAGTATCAACCAGGGGGCTGACTATGGCTACACCTTC; CDR3aa: CASINQGADYGYTF
j_gene: TRBJ1-1; abundance: NA; d_gene: NA; v_gene: TRBV7-2; CDR3nt: TGTGCCAGCAGCTTAAGTCTAATGAACACTGAAGCTTTCTTT; CDR3aa: CASSLSLMNTEAFF
j_gene: TRBJ2-1; abundance: NA; d_gene: TRBD1; v_gene: TRBV2; CDR3nt: TGTGCCAGCAACAGGGACAGGGGAAATGAGCAGTTCTTC; CDR3aa: CASNRDRGNEQFF
j_gene: TRBJ1-4; abundance: NA; d_gene: TRBD1; v_gene: TRBV4-2; CDR3nt: TGTGCCAGCAGCCTCGGGACAGATCCAACTAATGAAAAACTGTTTTTT; CDR3aa: CASSLGTDPTNEKLFF
j_gene: TRBJ2-3; abundance: NA; d_gene: NA; v_gene: TRBV28; CDR3nt: TGTGCCAGCAGCGTATATCTTACGCAAAACCGAGGGTCCTTAAACACAGATACGCAGTATTTT; CDR3aa: CASSVYLTQNRGSLNTDTQYF
j_gene: TRBJ1-6; abundance: NA; d_gene: NA; v_gene: TRBV28; CDR3nt: TGTGCCAGCAGTTTGACACAGGCTAATTCACCCCTCCACTTT; CDR3aa: CASSLTQANSPLHF
j_gene: TRBJ1-1; abundance: NA; d_gene: NA; v_gene: TRBV4-2; CDR3nt: TGTGCCAGCAGCCCACAAGGTAACAGGAGGAACACTGAAGCTTTCTTT; CDR3aa: CASSPQGNRRNTEAFF
j_gene: TRBJ2-1; abundance: NA; d_gene: TRBD2; v_gene: TRBV7-9; CDR3nt: TGTGCCAGCAGCCCCACCTGGACTAGCGGGGCCTACAATGAGCAGTTCTTC; CDR3aa: CASSPTWTSGAYNEQFF
j_gene: TRBJ2-2; abundance: NA; d_gene: NA; v_gene: TRBV7-9; CDR3nt: TGTGCCAGCAGCCCCCGTAGAAACACCGGGGAGCTGTTTTTT; CDR3aa: CASSPRRNTGELFF
j_gene: TRBJ1-3; abundance: NA; d_gene: TRBD1; v_gene: TRBV13; CDR3nt: TGTGCCAGCAGCTTCCCTACAGGGGGTGGAAACACCATATATTTT; CDR3aa: CASSFPTGGGNTIYF
j_gene: TRBJ2-1; abundance: NA; d_gene: NA; v_gene: TRBV9; CDR3nt: TGTGCCAGCAGCGTTCAGACCTTAGCGGCGACTAACTACAATGAGCAGTTCTTC; CDR3aa: CASSVQTLAATNYNEQFF
j_gene: TRBJ2-7; abundance: NA; d_gene: NA; v_gene: TRBV28; CDR3nt: TGTGCCAGCGTCCGGGGTGATTCCTACGAGCAGTACTTC; CDR3aa: CASVRGDSYEQYF
j_gene: TRBJ2-7; abundance: NA; d_gene: NA; v_gene: TRBV19; CDR3nt: TGTGCCAGTAGTCCCCAAACAGGGACCTACGAGCAGTACTTC; CDR3aa: CASSPQTGTYEQYF
j_gene: TRBJ1-2; abundance: NA; d_gene: TRBD1; v_gene: TRBV27; CDR3nt: TGTGCCAGCAAAAGCTGGACAGGGGAGCGTGGTGACTATGGCTACACCTTC; CDR3aa: CASKSWTGERGDYGYTF
j_gene: TRBJ2-1; abundance: NA; d_gene: TRBD2; v_gene: TRBV9; CDR3nt: TGTGCCAGCAGCCCCATGGGCGGGGGGATATACAATGAGCAGTTCTTC; CDR3aa: CASSPMGGGIYNEQFF
j_gene: TRBJ2-7; abundance: medium-sized; d_gene: TRBD2; v_gene: TRBV2; CDR3nt: TGTGCCAGCACCCAAGAGCGGGGGGGACCCCACGAGCAGTACTTC; CDR3aa: CASTQERGGPHEQYF
j_gene: TRBJ2-7; abundance: NA; d_gene: TRBD1; v_gene: TRBV7-9; CDR3nt: TGTGCCAGCAGCTTAGGACAGGGGGCCAACGAGCAGTACTTC; CDR3aa: CASSLGQGANEQYF
j_gene: TRBJ1-2; abundance: NA; d_gene: TRBD1; v_gene: TRBV5-5; CDR3nt: TGTGCCAGCAGCCTCGGAAAGGGGGCCTCTAACTATGGCTACACCTTC; CDR3aa: CASSLGKGASNYGYTF
j_gene: TRBJ2-6; abundance: NA; d_gene: TRBD2; v_gene: TRBV15; CDR3nt: TGTGCCACCAGCAGAGCCCCGGGGAGGCGGGGGGGTGGCTCTGGGGCCAACGTCCTGACTTTC; CDR3aa: CATSRAPGRRGGGSGANVLTF
j_gene: TRBJ1-5; abundance: NA; d_gene: NA; v_gene: TRBV30; CDR3nt: TGTGCCTATGGAGGCGGGGGCAATCAGCCCCAGCATTTT; CDR3aa: CAYGGGGNQPQHF
j_gene: TRBJ2-7; abundance: NA; d_gene: TRBD2; v_gene: TRBV29-1; CDR3nt: TGCAGCGCGAGACTAGCGGGAACCTACGAGCAGTACTTC; CDR3aa: CSARLAGTYEQYF
j_gene: TRBJ1-1; abundance: NA; d_gene: NA; v_gene: TRBV7-9; CDR3nt: TGTGCCAGCAGCTTAAAGGGGGGGCGGACTGAAGCTTTCTTT; CDR3aa: CASSLKGGRTEAFF
j_gene: TRBJ1-2; abundance: NA; d_gene: TRBD1; v_gene: TRBV6-6; CDR3nt: TGTGCCAGCAGTCTTCTCAGGGGGCAAAACTATGGCTACACCTTC; CDR3aa: CASSLLRGQNYGYTF
j_gene: TRBJ1-2; abundance: NA; d_gene: TRBD1; v_gene: TRBV7-2; CDR3nt: TGTGCCAGCAGCCCAGGACAGGGGTCCTCCGGGGGCTACACCTTC; CDR3aa: CASSPGQGSSGGYTF
j_gene: TRBJ1-6; abundance: NA; d_gene: NA; v_gene: TRBV7-2; CDR3nt: TGTGCCAGCAGCTTAGGTTCGGGCCGAGACTATAATTCCCCCCTCCACTTT; CDR3aa: CASSLGSGRDYNSPLHF
j_gene: TRBJ2-3; abundance: NA; d_gene: TRBD2; v_gene: TRBV4-2; CDR3nt: TGTGCCAGCAGCCGCACTAGCGGGGGGGCCGCTGGGACAGATACGCAGTATTTT; CDR3aa: CASSRTSGGAAGTDTQYF
j_gene: TRBJ2-7; abundance: NA; d_gene: NA; v_gene: TRBV29-1; CDR3nt: TGCAGCGTTTCGGGACAAAACTCCTACGAGCAGTACTTC; CDR3aa: CSVSGQNSYEQYF
j_gene: TRBJ1-4; abundance: NA; d_gene: NA; v_gene: TRBV5-4; CDR3nt: TGTGCCAGCAGCGAGAGGTCTGGGGGGAGTAATGAAAAACTGTTTTTT; CDR3aa: CASSERSGGSNEKLFF